This TCR beta chain is drawn from a study of shared clonotypes between healthy human individuals. Looked up from germline, CDR1 is SGHTA and CDR2 is FQGNSA. This CDR3 spans 16 amino acids. Losses at the gene ends were 5 bases for V and 4 bases for J; bases not matched to a gene: 11. Deep was the level at which the assay was run. Sequencing used immunoSEQ multiplex PCR; TCRdb keeps in-frame clones, though not all of them. The table shows millions of clones, with more than 90% occurring only once. The chain employs TRBV7-2 and TRBJ2-1, with TRBD2 matching 7 bases. Sequencing was done on a sample of naive CD4+ T cells sorted from blood. Subset in this sample: CD45RA+ positively selected. This sequence was found in a man aged 18 to 30 in good health. The CDR3 sequence is CASSNYPTSNYNEQFF. The CDR3 DNA reads as TGTGCCAGCAGCAACTATCCGACTAGCAATTACAATGAGCAGTTCTTC.